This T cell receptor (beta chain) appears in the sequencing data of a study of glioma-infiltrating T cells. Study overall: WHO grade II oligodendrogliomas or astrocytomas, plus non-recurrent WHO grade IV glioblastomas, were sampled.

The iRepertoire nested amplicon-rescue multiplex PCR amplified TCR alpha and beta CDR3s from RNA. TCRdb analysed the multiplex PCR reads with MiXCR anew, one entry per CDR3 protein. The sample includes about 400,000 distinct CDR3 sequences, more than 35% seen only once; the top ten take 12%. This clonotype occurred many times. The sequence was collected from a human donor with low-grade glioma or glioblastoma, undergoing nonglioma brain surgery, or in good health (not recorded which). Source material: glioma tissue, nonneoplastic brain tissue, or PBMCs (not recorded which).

The CDR3 sequence is CASSLEGTQYF. The CDR3 nucleotides read TGTGCCAGCAGCTTAGAGGGGACCCAGTACTTC. The chain carries TRBV7-2 and TRBJ2-5; no firm D call. The CDR3 has 11 amino acids. The V and J ends lost 1 base and 7 bases respectively, with 4 bases between them. Germline V gene lookup returns CDR1 SGHTA and CDR2 FQGNSA.